Listed here are 8 T cell receptor beta chains from one sample, sequenced in a study of cytomegalovirus exposure and HLA in healthy donors. Profiling relied on immunoSEQ multiplex PCR, and the TCRdb table lists in-frame clones only, not all of them. Of some 130,000 clones in the sample, approximately 80% were seen once. The specimen sequenced was PBMCs. These receptor sequences come from a man aged 25 to 40 in good health and CMV-seropositive.

This chain joins TRBV30 and TRBJ1-5; no clear D. CDR3 length: 14 amino acids. V lost 1 base and J lost 3, with 10 bases in between. Germline loops: CDR1 GTSNPN, CDR2 SVGIG (reference sequence). The CDR3 region is CAWSAGITNQPQHF. The CDR3 DNA follows: TGTGCCTGGAGTGCCGGGATCACCAATCAGCCCCAGCATTTT.

The rearrangement joins TRBV9 to TRBJ2-2; 8 nucleotides line up with TRBD1. Trimming at V came to 0 bases and at J to 4 bases, leaving 2 bases not matched to a gene. The CDR3 spans 15 residues. The germline gives CDR1 SGDLS, CDR2 YYNGEE. The chain's CDR3 is CASSVAQGVTGELFF. The CDR3 DNA is TGTGCCAGCAGCGTAGCACAGGGGGTCACCGGGGAGCTGTTTTTT. The variable domain in full, completed from reference TRBV9 and TRBJ2-2, reads DSGVTQTPKHLITATGQRVTLRCSPRSGDLSVYWYQQSLDQGLQFLIQYYNGEERAKGNILERFSAQQFPDLHSELNLSSLELGDSALYFCASSVAQGVTGELFFGEGSRLTVL.

The chain carries TRBV7-8 and TRBJ2-3; 11 bases agree with TRBD2. V lost 1 base to trimming and J lost 5 bases; unmatched junction nucleotides: 5. The V gene's germline CDR1 is SGHVS and CDR2 FQNEAQ. The CDR3 extends over 16 amino acids. CDR3 DNA: TGTGCCAGCAGCTTAGAGGTAGCGGGAGGGATAGATACGCAGTATTTT. Translating it yields CASSLEVAGGIDTQYF. Supplemented by reference TRBV7-8 and TRBJ2-3, the full variable domain reads GAGVSQSPRYKVAKRGQDVALRCDPISGHVSLFWYQQALGQGPEFLTYFQNEAQLDKSGLPSDRFFAERPEGSVSTLKIQRTQQEDSAVYLCASSLEVAGGIDTQYFGPGTRLTVL.

V gene TRBV5-1 combines with J gene TRBJ2-5; possible D gene TRBD1, 6 bases. The CDR3 extends over 14 amino acids. Germline loops: CDR1 SGHRS, CDR2 YFSETQ. V shed 4 bases and J shed 5 bases, with 15 bases lying between them. The CDR3 nucleotides read TGCGCCAGCAGCACACAGGGCGGACACGAGACCCAGTACTTC. Residues: CASSTQGGHETQYF. Variable domain in full (rest from reference TRBV5-1 and TRBJ2-5): KAGVTQTPRYLIKTRGQQVTLSCSPISGHRSVSWYQQTPGQGLQFLFEYFSETQRNKGNFPGRFSGRQFSNSRSEMNVSTLELGDSALYLCASSTQGGHETQYFGPGTRLLVL.

The chain has TRBV9 and TRBJ2-3; 8 bases align to TRBD2. This CDR3 region has 19 residues. The J segment lost 4 bases and the V segment lost 3 bases, leaving 19 bases of the junction unmatched. CDR1 and CDR2 from the germline V gene are SGDLS and YYNGEE. The chain's CDR3 is CASSAQIDRGGLDADTQYF. The CDR3 nucleotides are TGTGCCAGCAGCGCCCAAATAGATCGGGGGGGACTAGATGCAGATACGCAGTATTTT.

This clone appeared a single time. The chain has TRBV7-2 and TRBJ2-2; TRBD2 aligns across 12 bases. The CDR3 loop spans 17 amino acids. Germline V gene lookup returns CDR1 SGHTA and CDR2 FQGNSA. V was pared by 5 bases and J by 5 bases, with 9 bases of the junction left unmatched. The DNA for the CDR3 is TGTGCCAGCAGCCTGATGACTAGCGGGAGTATGACCGGGGAGCTGTTTTTT. This sequence encodes CASSLMTSGSMTGELFF.

The chain combines TRBV18 with TRBJ2-7; a possible D gene is TRBD1 (8 bases). Trimming removed 3 bases from V and 5 bases from J, with 29 bases in between. Looked up from germline, CDR1 is KGHSH and CDR2 is LQKENI. CDR3 length: 19 residues. This CDR3 reads CASSPRRTGNGSGKDEQYF. CDR3 sequence (DNA): TGTGCCAGCTCACCTCGACGGACAGGGAACGGCAGCGGGAAGGACGAGCAGTACTTC.

The chain combines TRBV7-2 with TRBJ2-3; 9 positions agree with TRBD2. This CDR3 comprises 15 residues. Trimming removed 5 bases from V and 6 bases from J; junction bases left unmatched: 9. Germline CDR1 reads SGHTA; CDR2 reads FQGNSA. The CDR3 nucleotides read TGTGCCAGCAGCAGGACTAGCGACCCCGGGGATACGCAGTATTTT. It specifies CASSRTSDPGDTQYF.